This TCR beta chain was captured in a study of metastatic and nonmetastatic thyroid tumors. Study summary: Malignant and benign thyroid patients had repertoires compared in peripheral blood and tumor or nodule tissue.

V was clipped by 6 bases and J by 0 bases, with 8 bases between them. The CDR3 is 13 amino acids. The germline gives CDR1 SGHAT, CDR2 FQNNGV. The table lists this clone with many counts. Authors' methods: A distant-metastasis classifier for papillary thyroid cancer was built using CDR3 differences across clinicopathological groups. TCRdb re-called clones via MiXCR from the PCR reads. TCRdb, not the original authors, processed these V and J calls. The table lists 75,000 to 100,000 clones, roughly 13% of them singletons. Ahead of thyroid surgery, no patient had received treatment of any kind. The chain is built from TRBV11-2 and TRBJ1-1; D is ambiguous. The clonotype comes from a female donor with papillary thyroid cancer or a benign thyroid nodule (not recorded which). Some clones in this sample may be carry-over from other donors' samples. The specimen was blood. The CDR3: CASRGRMNTEAFF. DNA of the CDR3: TGTGCCAGCAGAGGACGGATGAACACTGAAGCTTTCTTT.